This record looks at one T cell receptor (beta chain) sequence and its context. What it binds is not known. V shed 9 bases and J 3 bases; nucleotides not matched to a gene: 8. CDR1 is MGHDK and CDR2 is SYGVNS in the germline V gene. There are 14 residues in the CDR3. This record belongs to a study of cytomegalovirus exposure and HLA in healthy donors. Overall study findings and caveats: Over 15,000 TCR beta sequences were associated with HLA alleles at 0.05 false discovery rate in a later analysis. Usually a TCR sequence was rare, but some public TCRs were found in many donors. The study flagged approximately 180 TCR beta chains as cytomegalovirus-associated. For most TCR beta V segments, an earlier analysis put the productive rate at about 90% or about 30% of the time.

Vbeta (60) and Jbeta (13) primers were used in the PCR. The repertoire was sequenced with immunoSEQ multiplex PCR; TCRdb's copy has only in-frame clones and lacks some. The sample lists about 120,000 clones; less than 85% were seen once. The gene calls are TRBV25-1 and TRBJ2-5; 9 nucleotides align to TRBD2. The TCR comes from a man aged 30 to 39 in good health and CMV-seronegative. Sequencing was carried out using PBMCs. CDR3 sequence: CASSSGRREETQYF. The CDR3 DNA is TGTGCCAGTTCCAGCGGGAGGAGAGAAGAGACCCAGTACTTC.